Sequencing of this T cell receptor beta chain was carried out in a study of tumor-infiltrating T cells and Merkel cell polyomavirus (TCRdb year 2017). Concerning the study at large: CD8+ T cells specific for the Merkel cell polyomavirus KLL epitope were examined in Merkel cell carcinoma patients. Most of the whole-tumor samples were approximately 24-micron curls sectioned from formalin-fixed, paraffin-embedded tissue blocks. In the whole study, one tumor sample was a frozen nodal tumor digest, and another tumor sample was a flash-frozen core biopsy of a metastasis. TRB sequencing was performed on KLL-tetramer-sorted cells from blood or tumor-infiltrating lymphocytes in 14 to 15 samples, as well as on around eleven matched whole-tumor samples. Patient treatments varied, were not standardized, and included chemotherapy, radiation and immunotherapies. Disease stage at presentation varied among the patients, and patient follow-up lasted a median of about 2.6 years, ranging from 1.1 to 6.0 years. Here is what the overall study found, with its caveats: Only a single viral epitope was studied, so T cells against other Merkel cell polyomavirus epitopes were not captured. KLL-specific TRB repertoires were diverse and mostly private, with just one public clonotype, shared by two patients, among 397 unique sequences. The small sample size of the study (n = 12 patients) is a limitation. A greater number of unique KLL-specific clonotypes in tumors (about 5-110 vs 0-3) was associated with a significant advantage in MCC-specific survival (P = 0.0051). A higher intratumoral fraction of KLL-specific T cells (about 1.7-18% versus roughly 0-0.14%) was associated with significantly improved MCC-specific survival.

All patients' tumors stained robustly positive for Merkel cell polyomavirus Large T antigen by immunohistochemistry. The study included some 13 Merkel cell carcinoma patients who had robust KLL-tetramer+ populations, above 0.04% of CD8+ T cells, in blood and/or cultured TIL. Every patient was Caucasian, and patient ages ranged from roughly 45 to 85 years, with a median of around 60 years. Lymph node tumors were analyzed for patients with unknown primaries presenting with nodal disease, or where primary tissue was insufficient. Library method: the immunoSEQ multiplex PCR assay. Adaptive Biotechnologies (Seattle, WA) carried out the genomic DNA extraction, TRB sequencing and normalization. The source study handled its data this way. Clonality was computed as one minus Shannon entropy of productive TRB sequences normalized by log2 of unique productive sequences. To identify KLL-specific clonotypes in tumors, TCRbeta CDR3 amino acid sequences were matched against the sequences from the tetramer-sorted sample of each patient. In its TCRdb copy, this immuneACCESS table keeps in-frame sequences only and misses some clones. Where compared with another copy, unresolved V genes explain less than half of these, and the others have no known cause. D and trimming were read from the DNA, whereas the V and J calls and clone size are those reported in that table. The sample has some 25,000 clones on record, 70% to 90% of them singletons. Roughly 2.6% of the sample is held by the ten biggest clonotypes.

Counted from cysteine to phenylalanine, this CDR3 has 13 amino acids. Left in the record is the CDR3 DNA by itself, 39 bases read in frame from the first base. For CDR1 and CDR2, the germline V gene lists KGHSH and LQKENI. V is shortened by 3 bases, J by 2 bases, and the region joining them spans 7 bases. This clone was seen once. Its antigen specificity is not known. No quality values exist for individual bases; no much larger clone is one base distant. Sequencing was done on a sample of lymph node tissue. This clonotype originated in a middle-aged man with Merkel cell carcinoma. Here the chain combines TRBV18 and TRBJ2-5; D gene: possibly TRBD1, on 5 matching bases. Here the CDR3 is given as CASSPDIQETQYF. The nucleotides are TGTGCCAGCTCACCGGACATTCAAGAGACCCAGTACTTC. This CDR3, with the reference TRBV18 and TRBJ2-5 proteins standing in past its ends, gives the full variable domain NAGVMQNPRHLVRRRGQEARLRCSPMKGHSHVYWYRQLPEEGLKFMVYLQKENIIDESGMPKERFSAEFPKEGPSILRIQQVVRGDSAAYFCASSPDIQETQYFGPGTRLLVL.